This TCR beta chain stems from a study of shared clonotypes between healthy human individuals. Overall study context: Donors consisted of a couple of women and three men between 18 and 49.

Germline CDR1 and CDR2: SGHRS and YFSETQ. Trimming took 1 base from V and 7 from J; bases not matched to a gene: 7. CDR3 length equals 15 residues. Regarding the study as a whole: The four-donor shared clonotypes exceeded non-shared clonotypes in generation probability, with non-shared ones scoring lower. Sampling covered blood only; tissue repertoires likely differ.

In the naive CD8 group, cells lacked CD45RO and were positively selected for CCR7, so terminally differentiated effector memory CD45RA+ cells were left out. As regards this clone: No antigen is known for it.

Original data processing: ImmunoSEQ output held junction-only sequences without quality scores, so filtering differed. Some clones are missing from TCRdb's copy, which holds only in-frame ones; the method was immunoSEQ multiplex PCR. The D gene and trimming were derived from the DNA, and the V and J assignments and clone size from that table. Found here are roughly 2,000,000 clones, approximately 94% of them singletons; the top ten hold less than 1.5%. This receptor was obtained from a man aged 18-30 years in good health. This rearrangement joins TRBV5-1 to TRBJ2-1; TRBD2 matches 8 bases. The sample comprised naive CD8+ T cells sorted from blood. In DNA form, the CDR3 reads TGCGCCAGCAGCTTGTCGCCGGGGGGGCATAATGAGCAGTTCTTC. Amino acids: CASSLSPGGHNEQFF.